A few counts support the clone carrying this T cell receptor (beta chain). The sample comes from a study of cytomegalovirus exposure and HLA in healthy donors. 13 Jbeta primers and 60 Vbeta primers were used for the PCR. Libraries were prepared by immunoSEQ multiplex PCR; TCRdb keeps only in-frame clonotypes and omits some of them. The sample carries about 72,000 clones, approximately 82% recorded once. The germline gives CDR1 SGHRS, CDR2 YFSETQ. The J segment lost 2 bases and the V segment lost 2 bases, leaving 1 base of the junction unmatched. The CDR3 loop spans 14 amino acids. V and J are TRBV5-1 and TRBJ2-7, with TRBD1 identical over 10 bases. The origin of this receptor is a man aged 18 to 35 in good health and CMV-seronegative. Sequenced: PBMCs. DNA of the CDR3: TGCGCCAGCAGCTTTGGGACAGGGGCCTACGAGCAGTACTTC. Translated, it gives CASSFGTGAYEQYF.